Below, 3 T cell receptor beta chains from the same sample are listed, as sequenced in a study of T-cell memory formation after mild COVID-19. One entry per CDR3 protein, called by TCRdb with MiXCR from the 5' RACE reads. The table includes some 340,000 distinct CDR3 sequences, 10% to 15% detected once. What was sequenced was PBMCs or a T cell subset sorted from them (not recorded which). The receptor set was obtained from a man aged 18 to 30 who had mild COVID-19 (a few samples of this study predate the infection). Cell type and time point are not known.

There are a few counts of this clonotype. The V gene is TRBV2, the J gene TRBJ2-2; unclear D gene. CDR1 and CDR2 (germline): SNHLY, FYNNEI. This CDR3 region has 13 residues. V dropped 6 bases and J dropped 0 bases, with 5 bases sitting between them. Written as DNA, the CDR3 is TGTGCCAGCAGCGCACCGAACACCGGGGAGCTGTTTTTT. Translation gives CASSAPNTGELFF.

This clonotype was seen repeatedly, ten times or more. V and J are TRBV29-1 and TRBJ2-5; D possibly corresponds to TRBD2 (6 bases). The CDR3 runs 12 residues. The germline V and J ends were trimmed by 4 bases and 1 base, with 7 bases remaining between them. Germline assignment: CDR1 SQVTM and CDR2 ANQGSEA. For the CDR3, the DNA is TGCAGCGTTGCGGGACTCCAAGAGACCCAGTACTTC. It is translated as CSVAGLQETQYF.

V and J are TRBV27 and TRBJ1-2; 7 nucleotides match TRBD1. The V gene end was trimmed by 2 bases and the J gene end by 4 bases; junction bases not matched to a gene: 4. The length of the CDR3 is 14 residues. Germline CDR1 and CDR2: MNHEY and SMNVEV (reference sequence). Here the CDR3 DNA reads TGTGCCAGCAGTTTAAAGGGGGCAAGCTATGGCTACACCTTC. It yields the protein CASSLKGASYGYTF.